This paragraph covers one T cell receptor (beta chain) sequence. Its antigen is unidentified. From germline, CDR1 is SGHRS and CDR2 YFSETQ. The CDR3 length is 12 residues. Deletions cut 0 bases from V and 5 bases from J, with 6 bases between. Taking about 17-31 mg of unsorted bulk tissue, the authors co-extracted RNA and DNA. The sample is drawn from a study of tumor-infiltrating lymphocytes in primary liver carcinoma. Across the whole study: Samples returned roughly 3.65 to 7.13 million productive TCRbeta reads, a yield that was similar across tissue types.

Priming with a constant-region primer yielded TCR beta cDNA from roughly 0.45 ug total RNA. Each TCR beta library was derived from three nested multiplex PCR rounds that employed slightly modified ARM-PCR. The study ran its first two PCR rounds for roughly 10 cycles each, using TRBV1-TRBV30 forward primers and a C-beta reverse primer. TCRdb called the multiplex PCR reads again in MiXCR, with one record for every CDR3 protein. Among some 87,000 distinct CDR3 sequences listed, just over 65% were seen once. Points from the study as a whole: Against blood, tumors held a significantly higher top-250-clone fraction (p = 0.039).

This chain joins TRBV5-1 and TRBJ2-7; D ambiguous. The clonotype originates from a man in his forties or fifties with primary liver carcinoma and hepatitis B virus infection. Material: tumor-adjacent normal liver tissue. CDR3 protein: CASSLESHEQYF. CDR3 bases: TGCGCCAGCAGCTTGGAATCCCACGAGCAGTACTTC.